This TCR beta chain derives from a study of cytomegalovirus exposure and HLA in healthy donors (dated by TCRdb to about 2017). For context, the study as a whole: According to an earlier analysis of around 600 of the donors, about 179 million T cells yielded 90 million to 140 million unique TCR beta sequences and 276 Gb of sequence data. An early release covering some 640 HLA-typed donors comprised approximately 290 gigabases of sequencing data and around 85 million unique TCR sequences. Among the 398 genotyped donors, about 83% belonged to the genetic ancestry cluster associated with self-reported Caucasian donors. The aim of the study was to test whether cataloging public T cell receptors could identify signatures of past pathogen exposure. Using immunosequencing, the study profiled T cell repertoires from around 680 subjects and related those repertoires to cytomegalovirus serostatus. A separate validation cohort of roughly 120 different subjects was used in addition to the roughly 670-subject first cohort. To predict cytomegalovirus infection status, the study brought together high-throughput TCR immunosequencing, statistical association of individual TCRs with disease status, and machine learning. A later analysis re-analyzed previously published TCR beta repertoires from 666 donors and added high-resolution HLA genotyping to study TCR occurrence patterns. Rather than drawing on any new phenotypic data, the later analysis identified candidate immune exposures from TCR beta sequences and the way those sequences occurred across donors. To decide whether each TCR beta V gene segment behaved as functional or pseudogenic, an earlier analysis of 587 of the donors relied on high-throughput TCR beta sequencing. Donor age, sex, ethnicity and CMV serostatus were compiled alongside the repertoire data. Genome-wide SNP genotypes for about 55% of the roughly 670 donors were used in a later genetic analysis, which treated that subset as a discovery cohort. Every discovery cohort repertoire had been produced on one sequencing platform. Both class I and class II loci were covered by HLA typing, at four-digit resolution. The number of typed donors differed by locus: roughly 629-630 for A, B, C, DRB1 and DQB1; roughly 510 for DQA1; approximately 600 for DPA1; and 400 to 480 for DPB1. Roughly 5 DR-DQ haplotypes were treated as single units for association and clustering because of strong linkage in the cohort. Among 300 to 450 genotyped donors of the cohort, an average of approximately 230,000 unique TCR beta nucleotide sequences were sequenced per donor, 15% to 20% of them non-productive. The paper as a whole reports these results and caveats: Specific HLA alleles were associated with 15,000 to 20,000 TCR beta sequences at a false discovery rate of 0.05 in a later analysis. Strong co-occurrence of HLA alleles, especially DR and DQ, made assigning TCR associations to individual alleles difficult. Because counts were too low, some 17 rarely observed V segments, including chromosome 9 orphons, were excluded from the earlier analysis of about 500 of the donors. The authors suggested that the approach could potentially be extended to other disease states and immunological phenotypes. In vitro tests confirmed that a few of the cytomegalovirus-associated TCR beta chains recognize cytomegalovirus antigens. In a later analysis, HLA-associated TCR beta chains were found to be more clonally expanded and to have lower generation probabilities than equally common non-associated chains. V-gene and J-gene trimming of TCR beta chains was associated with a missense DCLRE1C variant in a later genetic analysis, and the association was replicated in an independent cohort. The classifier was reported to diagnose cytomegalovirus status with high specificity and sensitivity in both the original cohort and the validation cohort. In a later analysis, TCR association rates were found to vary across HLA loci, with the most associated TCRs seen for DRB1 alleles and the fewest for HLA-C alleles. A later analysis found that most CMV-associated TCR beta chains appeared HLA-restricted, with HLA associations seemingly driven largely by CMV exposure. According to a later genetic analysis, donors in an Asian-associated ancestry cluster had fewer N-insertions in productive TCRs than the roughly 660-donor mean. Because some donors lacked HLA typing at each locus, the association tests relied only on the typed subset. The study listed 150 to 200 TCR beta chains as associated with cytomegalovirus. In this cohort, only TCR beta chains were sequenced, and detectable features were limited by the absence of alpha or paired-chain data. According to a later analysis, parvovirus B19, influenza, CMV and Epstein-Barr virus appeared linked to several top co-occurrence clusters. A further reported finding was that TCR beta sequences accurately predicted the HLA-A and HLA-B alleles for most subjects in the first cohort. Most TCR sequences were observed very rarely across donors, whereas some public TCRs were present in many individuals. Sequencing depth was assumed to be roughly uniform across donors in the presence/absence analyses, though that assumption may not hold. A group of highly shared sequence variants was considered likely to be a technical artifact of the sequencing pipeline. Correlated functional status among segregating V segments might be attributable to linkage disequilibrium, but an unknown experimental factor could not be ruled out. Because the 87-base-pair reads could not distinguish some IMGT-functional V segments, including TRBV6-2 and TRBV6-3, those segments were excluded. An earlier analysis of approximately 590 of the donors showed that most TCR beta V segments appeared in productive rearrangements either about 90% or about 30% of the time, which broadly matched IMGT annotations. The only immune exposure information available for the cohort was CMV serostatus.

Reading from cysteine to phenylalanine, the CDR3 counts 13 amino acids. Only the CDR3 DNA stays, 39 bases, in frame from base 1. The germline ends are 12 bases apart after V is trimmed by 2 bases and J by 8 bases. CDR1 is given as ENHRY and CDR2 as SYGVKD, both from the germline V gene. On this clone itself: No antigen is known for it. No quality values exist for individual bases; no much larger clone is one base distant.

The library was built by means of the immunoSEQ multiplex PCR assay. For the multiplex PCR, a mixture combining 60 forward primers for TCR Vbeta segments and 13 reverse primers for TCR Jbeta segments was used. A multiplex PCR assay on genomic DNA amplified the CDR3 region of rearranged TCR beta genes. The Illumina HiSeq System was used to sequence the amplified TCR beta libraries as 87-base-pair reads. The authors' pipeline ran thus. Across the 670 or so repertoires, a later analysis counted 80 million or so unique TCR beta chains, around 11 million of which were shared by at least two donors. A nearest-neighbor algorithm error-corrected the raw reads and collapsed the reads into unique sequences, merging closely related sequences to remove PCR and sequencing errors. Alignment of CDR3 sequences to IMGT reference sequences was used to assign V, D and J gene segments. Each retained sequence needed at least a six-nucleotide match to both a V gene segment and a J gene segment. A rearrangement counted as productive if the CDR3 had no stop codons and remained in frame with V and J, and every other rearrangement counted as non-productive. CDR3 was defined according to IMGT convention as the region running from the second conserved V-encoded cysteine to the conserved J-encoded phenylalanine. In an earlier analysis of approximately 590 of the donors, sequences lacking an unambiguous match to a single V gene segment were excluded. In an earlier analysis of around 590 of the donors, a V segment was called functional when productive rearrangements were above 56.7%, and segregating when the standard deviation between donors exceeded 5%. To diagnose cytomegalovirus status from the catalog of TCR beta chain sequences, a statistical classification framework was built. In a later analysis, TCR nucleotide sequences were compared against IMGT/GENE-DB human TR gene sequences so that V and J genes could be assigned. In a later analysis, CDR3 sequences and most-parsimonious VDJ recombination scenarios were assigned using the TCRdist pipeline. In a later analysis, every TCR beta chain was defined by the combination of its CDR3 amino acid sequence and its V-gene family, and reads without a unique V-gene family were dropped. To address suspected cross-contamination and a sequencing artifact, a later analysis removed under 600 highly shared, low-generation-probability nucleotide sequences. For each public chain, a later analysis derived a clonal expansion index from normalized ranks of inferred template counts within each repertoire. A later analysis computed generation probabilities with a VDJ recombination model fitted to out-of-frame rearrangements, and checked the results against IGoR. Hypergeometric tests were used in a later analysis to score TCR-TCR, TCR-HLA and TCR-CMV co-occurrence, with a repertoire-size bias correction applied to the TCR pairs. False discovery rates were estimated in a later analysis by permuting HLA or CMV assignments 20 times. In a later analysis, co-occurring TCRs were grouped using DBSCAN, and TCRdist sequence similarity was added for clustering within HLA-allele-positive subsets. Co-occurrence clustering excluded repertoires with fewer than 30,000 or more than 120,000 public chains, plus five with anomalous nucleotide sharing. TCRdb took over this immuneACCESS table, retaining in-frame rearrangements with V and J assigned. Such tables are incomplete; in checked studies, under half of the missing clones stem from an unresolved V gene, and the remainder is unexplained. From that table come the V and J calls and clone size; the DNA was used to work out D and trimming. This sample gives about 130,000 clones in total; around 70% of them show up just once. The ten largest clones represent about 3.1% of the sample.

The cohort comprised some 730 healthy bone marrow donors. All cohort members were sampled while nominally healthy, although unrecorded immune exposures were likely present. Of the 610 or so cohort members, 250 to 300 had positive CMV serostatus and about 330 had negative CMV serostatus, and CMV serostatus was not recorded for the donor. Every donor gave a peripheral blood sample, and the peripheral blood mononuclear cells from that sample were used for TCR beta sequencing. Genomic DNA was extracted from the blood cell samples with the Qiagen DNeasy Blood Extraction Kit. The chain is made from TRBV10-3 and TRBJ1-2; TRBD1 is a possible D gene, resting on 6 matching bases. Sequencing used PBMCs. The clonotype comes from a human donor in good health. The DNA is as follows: TGTGCCATCAGTGAGACAGGGAGGGGAGGCTACACCTTC. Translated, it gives CAISETGRGGYTF.